One and the same sample provided the 15 T cell receptor beta chains below, sequenced in a study of OX40 agonist ivuxolimab in advanced cancers. The protocol was immunoSEQ multiplex PCR, while the TCRdb copy is restricted to in-frame clones and leaves out a portion. The sample contains more than 75,000 clones, roughly 80% of which appear only once. The material sequenced was CD4+ or CD8+ T cells sorted from blood, taken in a trial of the OX40 agonist ivuxolimab. Receptor source: an adult with an advanced solid tumor such as melanoma, head and neck, liver or kidney cancer.

The chain's CDR3 is CASSPITGGGEKLFF. In DNA form, the CDR3 reads TGTGCCAGCAGCCCGATTACAGGGGGTGGCGAAAAACTGTTTTTT. The V and J genes are TRBV28 and TRBJ1-4; 8 bases line up with TRBD1. This CDR3 has 15 amino acids. The V and J ends lost 6 bases and 8 bases, in that order; junction bases with no gene match: 11. The germline gives CDR1 MDHEN, CDR2 SYDVKM.

The chain combines TRBV11-2 with TRBJ2-2, with D unclear. From germline, CDR1 is SGHAT and CDR2 FQNNGV. The CDR3 extends over 15 amino acids. The V gene lost 2 bases and the J gene lost 4 bases, with 11 bases spanning the gap. The CDR3 here is CASSLILTSTGELFF. The DNA for the CDR3 is TGTGCCAGCAGCTTAATTTTAACGAGCACCGGGGAGCTGTTTTTT.

The V gene is TRBV5-1, the J gene TRBJ2-3, with a weak D call TRBD2 (5 bases). Deletions cut 0 bases from V and 5 bases from J, with 10 bases between. CDR3 size: 14 residues. Per germline, CDR1 SGHRS and CDR2 YFSETQ. CDR3 loop: CASSLGLALDTQYF. The CDR3 DNA reads TGCGCCAGCAGCTTGGGGCTAGCCTTAGATACGCAGTATTTT. Based on the CDR3 plus reference TRBV5-1 and TRBJ2-3, the full variable domain is KAGVTQTPRYLIKTRGQQVTLSCSPISGHRSVSWYQQTPGQGLQFLFEYFSETQRNKGNFPGRFSGRQFSNSRSEMNVSTLELGDSALYLCASSLGLALDTQYFGPGTRLTVL.

This chain connects TRBV2 to TRBJ1-6; TRBD1 aligns across 9 bases. The CDR3 consists of 14 residues. The V gene end was trimmed by 6 bases and the J gene end by 9 bases; junction bases not matched to a gene: 6. Germline V CDR1 and CDR2: SNHLY, FYNNEI. The CDR3 DNA follows: TGTGCCAGCAGGGATGACAGGGGGTTTTCACCCCTCCACTTT. Amino acids: CASRDDRGFSPLHF.

This clone was seen a few times. This sequence joins TRBV7-2 and TRBJ1-2; D remains unclear. This CDR3 is 13 amino acids long. CDR1 is SGHTA, CDR2 FQGNSA, per germline. Trimming shortened V by 5 bases and J by 5 bases, and 12 bases separated the two germline ends. In DNA form, the CDR3 reads TGTGCCAGCAGCCCGTTAGTTGGATATGGCTACACCTTC. Its protein is CASSPLVGYGYTF.

In this sample, this clone turned up once. V is TRBV29-1 and J is TRBJ1-4; TRBD1 might be the D (5 bases). This CDR3 spans 13 amino acids. V was cut by 4 bases and J by 8 bases, with 14 bases left in between. The germline gives CDR1 SQVTM, CDR2 ANQGSEA. CDR3 in amino acids: CSVGGGLREKLFF. The CDR3 DNA reads TGCAGCGTTGGCGGGGGTTTGCGGGAAAAACTGTTTTTT.

CDR3 coding DNA: TGTGCCAGCAGCTTACAAGGACAGCCCTTAAACTATGGCTACACCTTC. Translated: CASSLQGQPLNYGYTF. This rearrangement joins TRBV7-8 to TRBJ1-2; the D gene is possibly TRBD1 (6 bases). CDR3 length: 16 residues. Germline lookup yields CDR1 SGHVS and CDR2 FQNEAQ. Trimming stripped 2 bases from V and 2 bases from J, with 15 bases between.

CDR3 bases: TGTGCCAGCAGTTTGGGACCGGGGGCCGGCTACGAGCAGTACTTC. Its protein is CASSLGPGAGYEQYF. The rearrangement uses TRBV27 and TRBJ2-7; D assignment may be TRBD1 or TRBD2 (6 bases each). Germline CDR1 and CDR2: MNHEY and SMNVEV (reference sequence). This CDR3 comprises 15 residues. The V end was cut by 3 bases, the J end by 3 bases, with 15 bases between.

V and J are TRBV11-2 and TRBJ2-2; tentative D call: TRBD1 (5 bases). V gave up 2 bases and J gave up 2 bases, with 15 bases separating them. Germline V gene sequence: CDR1 SGHAT, CDR2 FQNNGV. The CDR3 sequence is 17 residues long. The CDR3 here is CASSLRGTDGNTGELFF. The CDR3 DNA is TGTGCCAGCAGCTTAAGGGGAACGGACGGAAACACCGGGGAGCTGTTTTTT.

The chain employs TRBV5-1 and TRBJ2-1; 8 bases align to TRBD1. This CDR3 has 13 residues. The V and J ends lost 4 bases and 6 bases, in that order; junction bases with no gene match: 3. CDR1 is SGHRS and CDR2 is YFSETQ in the germline V gene. CDR3 sequence reads: CASSQQGGNEQFF. The CDR3 DNA sequence: TGCGCCAGCAGCCAACAGGGGGGCAATGAGCAGTTCTTC.

The chain has TRBV27 and TRBJ2-7, with 7 bases aligning to TRBD2. This CDR3 has 14 amino acids. CDR1 MNHEY and CDR2 SMNVEV come from the germline V gene (reference sequence). Germline trimming cut 0 bases from V and 7 bases from J; bases unmatched to any gene: 6. CDR3 DNA sequence: TGTGCCAGCAGTTTATCACGGCAGGGAGGGGAGCAGTACTTC. It specifies CASSLSRQGGEQYF.

CDR3 bases: TGTGCCAGCAGCTTAACGGGGGACTCGAGTTCCTACGAGCAGTACTTC. It codes for CASSLTGDSSSYEQYF. This chain uses TRBV7-3 with TRBJ2-7, with a tentative D call TRBD2 (6 bases). Germline V gene data show CDR1 as SGHTA and CDR2 as FQGTGA. V was pared by 0 bases and J by 1 base, with 13 bases between. The CDR3 sequence is 16 residues long.

This clone appeared a single time. This chain joins TRBV18 and TRBJ2-1; 13 bases fit TRBD2. Trimming took 2 bases from V and 10 from J; bases not matched to a gene: 2. The CDR3 is 14 residues long. Per the germline V gene, CDR1 is KGHSH and CDR2 is LQKENI. The CDR3, as DNA: TGTGCCAGCTCACCAGGGACTAGCGGGACCGAGCAGTTCTTC. Protein: CASSPGTSGTEQFF.

The V call is TRBV4-2, the J call TRBJ2-1; 8 nucleotides match TRBD2. The CDR3 has 14 amino acids. Per germline, CDR1 LGHNA and CDR2 YNFKEQ. Losses at the gene ends were 0 bases for V and 7 bases for J; bases not matched to a gene: 2. The CDR3 loop is CASSQDGTRNEQFF. DNA of the CDR3: TGTGCCAGCAGCCAAGATGGGACTAGAAATGAGCAGTTCTTC.

This rearrangement joins TRBV28 to TRBJ2-1, with 13 bases aligning to TRBD2. The CDR3 totals 17 residues. After removal of 6 bases from V and 10 bases from J, the junction contained 15 bases not matched to a gene. The germline gives CDR1 MDHEN, CDR2 SYDVKM. For the CDR3, the DNA is TGTGCCAGCAGCTCATCCGGACTAGCGGGGGCCCTTAAAGAGCAGTTCTTC. This gives the protein CASSSSGLAGALKEQFF.